This passage covers 31 T cell receptor beta chains from one sample sequenced in a study of cytomegalovirus exposure and HLA in healthy donors. TCRdb's copy holds only in-frame clones and misses some; the assay was immunoSEQ multiplex PCR. The sample holds over 45,000 clones, about 92% seen once. The specimen was PBMCs. The receptor source for this set is a woman aged 18-35 years in good health and CMV-seronegative.

The rearrangement joins TRBV19 to TRBJ1-1; D is possibly TRBD1 (5 bases). Germline assignment: CDR1 LNHDA and CDR2 SQIVND (reference sequence). Trimming stripped 5 bases from V and 0 bases from J, with 7 bases between. The CDR3 is 13 amino acids. DNA for the CDR3: TGTGCCAGTAGTTGGGGCATGAACACTGAAGCTTTCTTT. It codes for CASSWGMNTEAFF.

The chain's CDR3 is CASSLYLPGTDTQYF. The CDR3 nucleotides are TGTGCCAGCAGTTTATATCTCCCAGGCACAGATACGCAGTATTTT. V gene TRBV27 combines with J gene TRBJ2-3; no clear D gene. Germline lookup yields CDR1 MNHEY and CDR2 SMNVEV (reference sequence). Trimming took off 1 base at V and 1 base at J, with 9 bases between the two ends. This CDR3 spans 15 amino acids.

The rearrangement joins TRBV9 to TRBJ2-1, with 10 bases identical to TRBD2. The CDR3 runs 15 residues. Germline trimming cut 0 bases from V and 7 bases from J; bases unmatched to any gene: 4. Germline CDR1 reads SGDLS; CDR2 reads YYNGEE. The CDR3 DNA sequence: TGTGCCAGCAGCGTAGGTGTTAGCGGGAGGAATGAGCAGTTCTTC. Translated: CASSVGVSGRNEQFF.

The rearrangement joins TRBV9 to TRBJ2-3, with 13 bases that match TRBD2. Germline lookup yields CDR1 SGDLS and CDR2 YYNGEE. The V and J ends lost 0 bases and 1 base, in that order; junction bases with no gene match: 5. The CDR3 spans 18 residues. CDR3 region: CASSVALAGGPGTDTQYF. The CDR3 nucleotides read TGTGCCAGCAGCGTAGCACTAGCGGGAGGGCCTGGCACAGATACGCAGTATTTT.

The chain links TRBV11-3 to TRBJ1-1, with D unclear. The CDR3 contains 12 residues. Germline CDR1 reads SGHNT; CDR2 reads YENEEA. Trimming removed 5 bases at V and 1 base at J, with 5 bases between. CDR3 loop: CASSIKNTEAFF. The CDR3 region has the DNA TGTGCCAGCAGCATCAAGAACACTGAAGCTTTCTTT.

This sequence joins TRBV7-8 and TRBJ1-2; no reliable D call. V dropped 8 bases and J dropped 10 bases, with 14 bases sitting between them. The CDR3 contains 11 residues. CDR1 and CDR2 from the germline V gene are SGHVS and FQNEAQ. The chain's CDR3 is CASSLLVDYTF. The CDR3 region has the DNA TGTGCCAGCTCTCTTTTAGTTGACTACACCTTC.

This clone was recorded once. This sequence joins TRBV27 and TRBJ1-1; TRBD1 matches at 8 bases. Trimming took 10 bases from V and 2 from J; bases not matched to a gene: 6. Per the germline V gene, CDR1 is MNHEY and CDR2 is SMNVEV (reference sequence). CDR3 length: 13 residues. Written as DNA, the CDR3 is TGTGCCACCTCCGGGACAGGTAACACTGAAGCTTTCTTT. Amino acids: CATSGTGNTEAFF.

The chain links TRBV6-1 to TRBJ2-7; TRBD2 agrees at 12 bases. CDR1 MNHNS and CDR2 SASEGT come from the germline V gene. V was clipped by 5 bases and J by 4 bases; unmatched bases: 6. CDR3 length: 15 amino acids. DNA of the CDR3: TGTGCCAGCAGTAAAGAGACTAGCGGGAGTTACGAGCAGTACGTC. It yields the protein CASSKETSGSYEQYV.

The chain carries TRBV6-5 and TRBJ2-3; maybe TRBD2 (6 bases). V lost 5 bases, J lost 2 bases, and 14 bases lay in between. CDR1 and CDR2 from the germline V gene are MNHEY and SVGAGI. CDR3 size: 15 residues. The CDR3 protein is CASSPGTSHTDTQYF. CDR3 sequence (DNA): TGTGCCAGCAGTCCCGGGACTTCCCACACAGATACGCAGTATTTT.

V usage is TRBV27 and J usage is TRBJ1-2, with a tentative D call TRBD1 (6 bases). The CDR3 totals 14 residues. V was clipped by 3 bases and J by 8 bases, with 16 bases between them. The germline CDR1 and CDR2 sequences are MNHEY and SMNVEV (reference sequence). The CDR3 DNA reads TGTGCCAGCAGTTTCCGGGACACCACGTCCGGCTACACCTTC. This encodes CASSFRDTTSGYTF.

The J gene is TRBJ2-7, the V gene TRBV9; a weak D match, TRBD1 (5 bases). The germline gives CDR1 SGDLS, CDR2 YYNGEE. The CDR3 runs to 16 residues. Deletions cut 0 bases from V and 4 bases from J, with 17 bases between. The CDR3 sequence: CASSVGLGAGNYEQYF. Here the CDR3 DNA reads TGTGCCAGCAGCGTAGGCCTAGGGGCAGGAAATTACGAGCAGTACTTC.

The V and J genes are TRBV9 and TRBJ2-5; TRBD1 matches at 7 bases. CDR1 and CDR2 (germline): SGDLS, YYNGEE. CDR3 length: 15 amino acids. Trimming at V came to 3 bases and at J to 5 bases, leaving 10 bases not matched to a gene. CDR3 in amino acids: CASSADGTVPETQYF. The DNA of the CDR3 is TGTGCCAGCAGCGCTGACGGGACAGTGCCCGAGACCCAGTACTTC.

This chain uses TRBV9 with TRBJ2-1, with 11 nucleotides matching TRBD2. The CDR3 loop spans 18 amino acids. V shed 0 bases, J shed 0 bases, and the junction held 5 bases outside the gene matches. Germline V gene sequence: CDR1 SGDLS, CDR2 YYNGEE. The CDR3 DNA reads as TGTGCCAGCAGCGTAGAGCCTAGCGGGAGGAGCTCCTACAATGAGCAGTTCTTC. This encodes CASSVEPSGRSSYNEQFF.

The gene calls are TRBV2 and TRBJ1-5; a weak D match, TRBD1 (6 bases). Trimming removed 3 bases from V and 1 base from J, with 10 bases in between. The CDR3 length is 15 residues. Germline V gives CDR1 SNHLY, CDR2 FYNNEI. The CDR3 nucleotides read TGTGCCAGCAGTGACCTAGACAGGAGCAATCAGCCCCAGCATTTT. Protein sequence: CASSDLDRSNQPQHF.

The sample holds many counts of this clone. The chain couples TRBV11-3 to TRBJ1-2, with 9 positions matching TRBD1. The length of the CDR3 is 16 residues. Germline loops: CDR1 SGHNT, CDR2 YENEEA. Trimming cost V 0 bases and J 5 bases; bases outside gene matches: 7. The CDR3 spells CASSLEGRQGEYGYTF. Here the CDR3 DNA reads TGTGCCAGCAGCTTAGAGGGCCGACAGGGGGAATATGGCTACACCTTC.

The chain links TRBV4-2 to TRBJ1-2; weak D call: TRBD1 (6 bases). The CDR3 is made up of 15 amino acids. V lost 4 bases, J lost 3 bases, and 15 bases lay in between. CDR1 is LGHNA and CDR2 is YNFKEQ in the germline V gene. The DNA for the CDR3 is TGTGCCAGCAGCCCCGGGACACCCGAGGACTATGGCTACACCTTC. This sequence encodes CASSPGTPEDYGYTF.

V gene TRBV19 combines with J gene TRBJ2-7; tentatively, D is TRBD1 (6 bases). V dropped 6 bases and J dropped 3 bases, with 18 bases sitting between them. The V gene's germline CDR1 is LNHDA and CDR2 SQIVND (reference sequence). The CDR3 runs to 15 residues. CDR3 sequence: CASSTSPGQVYEQYF. For the CDR3, the DNA is TGTGCCAGTAGCACGAGTCCGGGACAAGTCTACGAGCAGTACTTC.

The V call is TRBV15, the J call TRBJ1-1; unclear D gene. The V end lost 3 bases, the J end lost 7 bases, and 6 bases lay between the germline ends. Germline CDR1 LNHNV, CDR2 YYDKDF (reference sequence). The CDR3 is 11 residues long. CDR3 bases: TGTGCCACCAGCAGTCCTATTGAAGCTTTCTTT. This sequence encodes CATSSPIEAFF.

The chain combines TRBV7-6 with TRBJ2-5; D might be TRBD2 (6 bases). V was clipped by 1 base and J by 2 bases, with 14 bases between them. In germline, CDR1 is SGHVS, CDR2 FNYEAQ. This CDR3 has 16 residues. The CDR3: CASSLERTGGQETQYF. CDR3 sequence (DNA): TGTGCCAGCAGCTTAGAAAGGACTGGGGGGCAAGAGACCCAGTACTTC.

The J gene is TRBJ2-5, the V gene TRBV10-3, with 8 bases lining up with TRBD1. J was trimmed by 5 bases and V by 10 bases; bases with no gene match: 9. In germline, CDR1 is ENHRY, CDR2 SYGVKD. The CDR3 consists of 13 residues. DNA of the CDR3: TGTGCCACACTTGACAGGGGTTGGGAGACCCAGTACTTC. The encoded protein is CATLDRGWETQYF.

This sequence joins TRBV6-5 and TRBJ2-2; 7 nucleotides line up with TRBD1. The CDR3 consists of 15 residues. V shed 4 bases, J shed 6 bases, and the junction held 8 bases outside the gene matches. The germline CDR1 and CDR2 sequences are MNHEY and SVGAGI. CDR3 amino acids: CASSSTGLRAGELFF. In DNA, the CDR3 is TGTGCCAGCAGTTCGACAGGGCTCAGGGCCGGGGAGCTGTTTTTT.

The CDR3 DNA sequence: TGTGCCAGCAGCTGGGGGGTCAACTACGAGCAGTACTTC. As protein: CASSWGVNYEQYF. The J gene is TRBJ2-7, the V gene TRBV7-2, with a tentative D call TRBD2 (6 bases). The CDR3 sequence is 13 residues long. V dropped 4 bases and J dropped 3 bases, with 10 bases sitting between them. Germline assignment: CDR1 SGHTA and CDR2 FQGNSA.

The CDR3 DNA follows: TGTGCCAGCACGTCGAGGCGGGGGGTCTACAATGAGCAGTTCTTC. Translation gives CASTSRRGVYNEQFF. The V gene is TRBV2, the J gene TRBJ2-1; TRBD2 aligns across 8 bases. CDR1 SNHLY and CDR2 FYNNEI come from the germline V gene. This CDR3 spans 15 amino acids. V lost 7 bases, J lost 3 bases, and 8 bases stayed unmatched.

The rearrangement links TRBV5-8 to TRBJ1-3, with 8 bases that match TRBD1. This CDR3 comprises 15 residues. After removal of 0 bases from V and 2 bases from J, the junction contained 1 base not matched to a gene. Germline V gives CDR1 SGHTS, CDR2 YDEGEE. The CDR3 loop reads CASSLDRGAGNTIYF. For the CDR3, the DNA is TGTGCCAGCAGCTTGGACAGGGGGGCTGGAAACACCATATATTTT. The whole variable domain, filled in from reference TRBV5-8 and TRBJ1-3, reads EAGVTQSPTHLIKTRGQQATLRCSPISGHTSVYWYQQALGLGLQFLLWYDEGEERNRGNFPPRFSGRQFPNYSSELNVNALELEDSALYLCASSLDRGAGNTIYFGEGSWLTVV.

The chain recombines TRBV6-6 with TRBJ1-1, with a weak D call TRBD1 (5 bases). In germline, CDR1 is MNHNY, CDR2 SVGAGI (reference sequence). The V gene lost 5 bases and the J gene lost 3 bases, with 13 bases spanning the gap. The CDR3 totals 14 residues. The DNA for the CDR3 is TGTGCCAGCAGTCGTTCCGGGGGGGACACTGAAGCTTTCTTT. Amino acid sequence: CASSRSGGDTEAFF.

The chain employs TRBV9 and TRBJ1-3; a weak D match, TRBD1 (6 bases). Per germline, CDR1 SGDLS and CDR2 YYNGEE. This CDR3 contains 13 residues. Trimming took off 7 bases at V and 4 bases at J, with 12 bases between the two ends. CDR3 residues: CASQGNPGNTIYF. The CDR3 DNA sequence: TGTGCCAGCCAGGGGAATCCGGGAAACACCATATATTTT. The full variable domain, rest sourced from reference TRBV9 and TRBJ1-3, is DSGVTQTPKHLITATGQRVTLRCSPRSGDLSVYWYQQSLDQGLQFLIQYYNGEERAKGNILERFSAQQFPDLHSELNLSSLELGDSALYFCASQGNPGNTIYFGEGSWLTVV.

The chain links TRBV10-1 to TRBJ1-4; TRBD1 aligns across 8 bases. The germline CDR1 and CDR2 sequences are WNHNN and SYGVQD (reference sequence). The CDR3 is 14 amino acids. V shed 6 bases and J 8 bases; nucleotides not matched to a gene: 8. The CDR3 bases are TGCGCCAGCAGGGGAGGACAGGGTAAAGAAAAACTGTTTTTT. As protein: CASRGGQGKEKLFF.

This sequence joins TRBV28 and TRBJ2-3; D is undetermined. V was trimmed by 3 bases and J by 2 bases, leaving 9 bases between them. Germline assignment: CDR1 MDHEN and CDR2 SYDVKM. The CDR3 extends over 14 amino acids. The DNA for the CDR3 is TGTGCCAGCAGTTTGGGTCAGGTCACAGATACGCAGTATTTT. Translation: CASSLGQVTDTQYF.

The J gene is TRBJ2-2, the V gene TRBV6-4; D not resolved. Germline CDR1 is MRHNA and CDR2 is SNTAGT. CDR3 length: 16 residues. V lost 3 bases and J 6 bases, leaving 17 bases between the germline ends. The CDR3 sequence is CASSEGHGDGSGELFF. The DNA of the CDR3 is TGTGCCAGCAGTGAGGGCCATGGCGATGGGTCCGGGGAGCTGTTTTTT.

The chain links TRBV5-1 to TRBJ2-3; TRBD2 agrees at 7 bases. This CDR3 has 16 residues. The ends lost 0 bases at V and 3 bases at J; junction bases unmatched: 7. Germline CDR1 SGHRS, CDR2 YFSETQ. CDR3 protein: CASSLEGLAVTDTQYF. CDR3 sequence (DNA): TGCGCCAGCAGCTTGGAAGGGCTAGCGGTGACAGATACGCAGTATTTT.

V usage is TRBV4-2 and J usage is TRBJ1-3; D may be TRBD1 (5 bases). Trimming shortened V by 1 base and J by 4 bases, and 14 bases separated the two germline ends. CDR1 is LGHNA and CDR2 is YNFKEQ in the germline V gene. The CDR3 is 16 amino acids. CDR3 sequence (DNA): TGTGCCAGCAGCCAAGTGGCCCAGGGTACAGGAAACACCATATATTTT. It is translated as CASSQVAQGTGNTIYF.